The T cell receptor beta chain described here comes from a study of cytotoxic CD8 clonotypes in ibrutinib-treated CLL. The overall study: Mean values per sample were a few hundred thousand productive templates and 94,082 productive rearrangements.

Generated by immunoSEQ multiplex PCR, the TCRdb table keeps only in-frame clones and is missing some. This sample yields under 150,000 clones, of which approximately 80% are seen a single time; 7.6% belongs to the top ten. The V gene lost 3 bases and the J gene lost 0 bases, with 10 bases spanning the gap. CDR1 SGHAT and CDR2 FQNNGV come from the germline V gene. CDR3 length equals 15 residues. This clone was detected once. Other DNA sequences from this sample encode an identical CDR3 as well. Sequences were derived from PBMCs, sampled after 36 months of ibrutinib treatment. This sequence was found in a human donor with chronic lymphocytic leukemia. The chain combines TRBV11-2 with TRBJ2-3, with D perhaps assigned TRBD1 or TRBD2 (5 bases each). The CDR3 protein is CASSLDWDSTDTQYF. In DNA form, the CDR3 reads TGTGCCAGCAGCTTGGACTGGGACAGCACAGATACGCAGTATTTT. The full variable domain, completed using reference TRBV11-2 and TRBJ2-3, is EAGVAQSPRYKIIEKRQSVAFWCNPISGHATLYWYQQILGQGPKLLIQFQNNGVVDDSQLPKDRFSAERLKGVDSTLKIQPAKLEDSAVYLCASSLDWDSTDTQYFGPGTRLTVL.